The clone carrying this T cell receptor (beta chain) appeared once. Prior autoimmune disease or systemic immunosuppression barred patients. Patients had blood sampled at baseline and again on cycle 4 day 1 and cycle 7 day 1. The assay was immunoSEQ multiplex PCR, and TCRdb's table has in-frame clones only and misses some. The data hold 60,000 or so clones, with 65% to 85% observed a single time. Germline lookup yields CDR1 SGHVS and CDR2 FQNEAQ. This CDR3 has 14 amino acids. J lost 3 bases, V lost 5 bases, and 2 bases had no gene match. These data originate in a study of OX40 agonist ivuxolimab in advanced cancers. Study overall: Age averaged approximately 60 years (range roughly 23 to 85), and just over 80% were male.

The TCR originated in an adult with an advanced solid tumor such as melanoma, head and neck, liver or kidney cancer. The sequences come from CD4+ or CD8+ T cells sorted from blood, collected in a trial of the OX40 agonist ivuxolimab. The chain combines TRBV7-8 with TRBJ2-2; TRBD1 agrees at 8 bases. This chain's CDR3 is CASSVTGDTGELFF. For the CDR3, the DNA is TGTGCCAGCAGCGTGACAGGGGACACCGGGGAGCTGTTTTTT. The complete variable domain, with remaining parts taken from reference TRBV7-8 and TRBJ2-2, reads GAGVSQSPRYKVAKRGQDVALRCDPISGHVSLFWYQQALGQGPEFLTYFQNEAQLDKSGLPSDRFFAERPEGSVSTLKIQRTQQEDSAVYLCASSVTGDTGELFFGEGSRLTVL.